This entry lists 30 T cell receptor beta chains sequenced from one sample in a study of early T cells in non-severe SARS-CoV-2 infection. MiXCR, run by TCRdb on the 5' RACE reads, gives a single entry per CDR3 protein. The sample consists of just over 80,000 distinct CDR3 sequences, approximately 13% of them appearing once. Sequenced input: whole blood. The receptors stem from an adult who was a healthcare worker with PCR-confirmed SARS-CoV-2 infection or an uninfected control (not recorded which).

The chain uses TRBV11-2 and TRBJ2-7, with 7 nucleotides matching TRBD1. Trimming at V came to 5 bases and at J to 5 bases, leaving 9 bases not matched to a gene. Germline V lookup: CDR1 SGHAT, CDR2 FQNNGV. The CDR3 is 14 residues long. As DNA, the CDR3 is TGTGCCAGCAGCGGCCGGGACAGTGAAAACGAGCAGTACTTC. Protein product: CASSGRDSENEQYF.

The sample holds a few counts of this clonotype. The chain is built from TRBV6-5 and TRBJ2-5; 10 nucleotides line up with TRBD2. Germline loops: CDR1 MNHEY, CDR2 SVGAGI. The CDR3 length is 15 residues. V lost 4 bases to trimming and J lost 3 bases; unmatched junction nucleotides: 5. The CDR3 reads CASSSRAGGKETQYF. Here the CDR3 DNA reads TGTGCCAGCAGTTCCCGAGCGGGGGGGAAAGAGACCCAGTACTTC.

The J gene is TRBJ2-2, the V gene TRBV12-3 or TRBV12-4; weak D call: TRBD2 (6 bases). The CDR3 loop spans 14 amino acids. V was shortened by 8 bases and J by 0 bases, with 10 bases between the two germline ends. The CDR3 here is CASRGGTNTGELFF. CDR3 sequence (DNA): TGTGCCAGCCGTGGGGGGACGAACACCGGGGAGCTGTTTTTT.

This clonotype turned up a few times. The rearrangement joins TRBV19 to TRBJ1-2; 7 nucleotides match TRBD1. This CDR3 contains 16 residues. Per the germline V gene, CDR1 is LNHDA and CDR2 is SQIVND (reference sequence). With V trimmed by 3 bases and J by 5 bases, 12 bases remained unmatched. In DNA form, the CDR3 reads TGTGCCAGTAGTATCGACTCCGACAGGGCGCTATATGGCTACACCTTC. This sequence encodes CASSIDSDRALYGYTF.

The chain is built from TRBV6-5 and TRBJ1-2, with a tentative D call TRBD1 (6 bases). The CDR3 has 14 amino acids. Germline loops: CDR1 MNHEY, CDR2 SVGAGI. V was shortened by 2 bases and J by 4 bases, with 11 bases between the two germline ends. The CDR3 loop is CASSYGGLVYGYTF. Here the CDR3 DNA reads TGTGCCAGCAGTTACGGGGGGCTCGTCTATGGCTACACCTTC.

This clonotype appeared many times. The V gene is TRBV11-2, the J gene TRBJ2-7; 9 bases match TRBD2. Germline trimming cut 5 bases from V and 3 bases from J; bases unmatched to any gene: 8. CDR3 length equals 15 residues. Germline loops: CDR1 SGHAT, CDR2 FQNNGV. The CDR3 sequence: CASSPSGARVYEQYF. DNA for the CDR3: TGTGCCAGCAGCCCTAGCGGGGCCCGAGTCTACGAGCAGTACTTC.

The chain uses TRBV10-3 and TRBJ1-3, with D possibly TRBD1 on 6 matching bases. Germline V CDR1 and CDR2: ENHRY, SYGVKD. Trimming left V 4 bases short and J 1 base short, with 8 bases between. This CDR3 region has 14 residues. CDR3 DNA: TGTGCCATCAGTGCAGGGGTTTCTGGAAACACCATATATTTT. Translation gives CAISAGVSGNTIYF.

The chain is built from TRBV7-9 and TRBJ1-1; D is uncertain. Germline assignment: CDR1 SEHNR and CDR2 FQNEAQ (reference sequence). This CDR3 has 12 residues. V lost 3 bases to trimming and J lost 4 bases, with 6 bases between them. CDR3: CASSFRSTEAFF. DNA for the CDR3: TGTGCCAGCAGCTTTCGTAGCACTGAAGCTTTCTTT. The whole variable domain, filled in from reference TRBV7-9 and TRBJ1-1, reads DTGVSQNPRHKITKRGQNVTFRCDPISEHNRLYWYRQTLGQGPEFLTYFQNEAQLEKSRLLSDRFSAERPKGSFSTLEIQRTEQGDSAMYLCASSFRSTEAFFGQGTRLTVV.

This clonotype occurred many times. The chain recombines TRBV7-2 with TRBJ2-3; D might be TRBD2 (5 bases). Trimming took off 8 bases at V and 2 bases at J, with 14 bases between the two ends. Germline CDR1 is SGHTA and CDR2 is FQGNSA. There are 14 residues in the CDR3. The chain's CDR3 is CASGSGGLTDTQYF. The CDR3 DNA is TGTGCCAGCGGCTCGGGCGGGCTCACAGATACGCAGTATTTT.

In its sample, this clonotype was seen many times. This chain joins TRBV19 and TRBJ2-3; unclear D gene. This CDR3 region has 18 residues. CDR1 and CDR2 (germline): LNHDA, SQIVND (reference sequence). The V and J ends lost 3 bases and 4 bases respectively, with 23 bases between them. The CDR3, as DNA: TGTGCCAGTAGTATCCTACGCTTCTCGGGTCGTACCCCAGATACGCAGTATTTT. It translates to CASSILRFSGRTPDTQYF.

This clonotype came up a few times. The chain is built from TRBV4-2 and TRBJ2-3; the match to TRBD2 covers 9 bases. The CDR3 loop spans 18 amino acids. The trim removed 0 bases at V and 2 bases at J, leaving 9 bases unmatched. Germline CDR1 reads LGHNA; CDR2 reads YNFKEQ. The CDR3 coding sequence is TGTGCCAGCAGCCAAGATTTGTCTAGCGGGGATTCCACAGATACGCAGTATTTT. It translates to CASSQDLSSGDSTDTQYF.

The chain recombines TRBV20-1 with TRBJ2-3; TRBD2 matches 8 bases. CDR1 is DFQATT, CDR2 SNEGSKA, per germline (reference sequence). The CDR3 has 16 residues. The V and J ends lost 3 bases and 4 bases, in that order; junction bases with no gene match: 12. The CDR3 reads CSASRTAGAASDTQYF. The CDR3 DNA sequence: TGCAGTGCTAGCAGGACAGCGGGGGCGGCTTCAGATACGCAGTATTTT.

This chain uses TRBV9 with TRBJ1-6; the D gene is possibly TRBD1 (5 bases). Germline CDR1 is SGDLS and CDR2 is YYNGEE. Trimming took 4 bases from V and 9 from J, leaving 14 bases between them. The CDR3 totals 14 residues. CDR3 DNA: TGTGCCAGCAGCCTACAGGTTTCGGGTTCACCCCTCCACTTT. Translating it yields CASSLQVSGSPLHF.

This clonotype was counted only a few times. The rearrangement joins TRBV3-1 to TRBJ1-6, with D perhaps TRBD1 (5 bases). V was cut by 8 bases and J by 8 bases, with 10 bases left in between. CDR3 length: 12 amino acids. CDR1 is LGHDT and CDR2 is YNNKEL in the germline V gene (reference sequence). The CDR3 loop reads CASHRGDSPLHF. DNA of the CDR3: TGTGCCAGCCATCGGGGGGATTCACCCCTCCACTTT.

The chain has TRBV12-3 or TRBV12-4 and TRBJ2-3; D is perhaps TRBD2 (5 bases). There are 14 residues in the CDR3. V lost 3 bases, J lost 0 bases, and 7 bases lay in between. The DNA for the CDR3 is TGTGCCAGCAGTTTCTGGAGGAGCACAGATACGCAGTATTTT. Its translation: CASSFWRSTDTQYF.

This clonotype was detected many times. V is TRBV5-1 and J is TRBJ1-1; 8 bases align to TRBD1. CDR3 length: 14 residues. After removal of 3 bases from V and 4 bases from J, the junction contained 5 bases not matched to a gene. Germline assignment: CDR1 SGHRS and CDR2 YFSETQ. The CDR3 coding sequence is TGCGCCAGCAGCTCCTTCGGACAGGGCACTGAAGCTTTCTTT. It is translated as CASSSFGQGTEAFF.

This clonotype was observed a few times. The chain links TRBV9 to TRBJ2-6, with 13 bases identical to TRBD2. With V trimmed by 4 bases and J by 2 bases, 6 bases remained unmatched. Germline CDR1 is SGDLS and CDR2 is YYNGEE. The CDR3 is 18 residues long. CDR3 sequence reads: CASSYGLAGVPGANVLTF. The CDR3 region has the DNA TGTGCCAGCAGCTACGGACTAGCGGGGGTACCTGGGGCCAACGTCCTGACTTTC.

This clonotype appeared a few times. V usage is TRBV20-1 and J usage is TRBJ1-1, with 8 bases that match TRBD1. Germline V gene lookup returns CDR1 DFQATT and CDR2 SNEGSKA (reference sequence). This CDR3 has 14 residues. V shed 3 bases and J 4 bases; nucleotides not matched to a gene: 7. The CDR3 protein is CSASGTGGVTEAFF. DNA for the CDR3: TGCAGTGCTAGTGGGACAGGTGGGGTCACTGAAGCTTTCTTT.

At least ten counts were recorded for this clonotype. The chain joins TRBV3-1 to TRBJ1-6, with unresolved D. This CDR3 is built from 14 residues. V dropped 2 bases and J dropped 7 bases, with 9 bases sitting between them. Germline lookup yields CDR1 LGHDT and CDR2 YNNKEL (reference sequence). The CDR3 here is CASSQFGENSPLHF. The CDR3 DNA is TGTGCCAGCAGCCAATTTGGGGAAAATTCACCCCTCCACTTT.

This clonotype came up many times. The chain couples TRBV20-1 to TRBJ1-2; no definite D call. Deletions cut 6 bases from V and 0 bases from J, with 20 bases between. Germline V CDR1 and CDR2: DFQATT, SNEGSKA (reference sequence). CDR3 length: 16 residues. CDR3 amino acids: CSAPDTTPTANYGYTF. CDR3 in DNA: TGCAGTGCCCCCGACACTACCCCCACAGCTAACTATGGCTACACCTTC.

This chain joins TRBV7-9 and TRBJ1-1, with D possibly matching TRBD1 (5 bases). V lost 8 bases, J lost 5 bases, and 12 bases lay in between. CDR1 and CDR2 from the germline V gene are SEHNR and FQNEAQ (reference sequence). The CDR3 runs 12 residues. The CDR3 region is CASERGITEAFF. DNA for the CDR3: TGTGCCAGCGAGAGGGGCATAACTGAAGCTTTCTTT.

This chain connects TRBV3-1 to TRBJ1-1; D not certain. CDR3 length: 15 residues. Germline V lookup: CDR1 LGHDT, CDR2 YNNKEL (reference sequence). The V and J ends lost 7 bases and 2 bases respectively, with 17 bases between them. CDR3 protein: CASTPSPYINTEAFF. In nucleotides, the CDR3 is TGTGCCAGCACTCCCTCGCCCTACATCAACACTGAAGCTTTCTTT.

The chain employs TRBV18 and TRBJ2-3, with 7 bases fitting TRBD2. Germline-derived CDR1 and CDR2 are KGHSH and LQKENI. CDR3 length: 14 residues. The junction had 5 bases not matched to a gene; V was cut back by 4 bases and J by 4 bases. The CDR3 DNA is TGTGCCAGCTCACAGCCTAGCGGCCCAGATACGCAGTATTTT. Amino acid sequence: CASSQPSGPDTQYF. The full variable domain, its missing parts supplied by reference TRBV18 and TRBJ2-3, is NAGVMQNPRHLVRRRGQEARLRCSPMKGHSHVYWYRQLPEEGLKFMVYLQKENIIDESGMPKERFSAEFPKEGPSILRIQQVVRGDSAAYFCASSQPSGPDTQYFGPGTRLTVL.

This clonotype was observed at least ten times. The V call is TRBV15, the J call TRBJ2-5; 7 nucleotides match TRBD2. V shed 4 bases, J shed 5 bases, and the junction held 13 bases outside the gene matches. The CDR3 spans 16 residues. Germline CDR1 is LNHNV and CDR2 is YYDKDF (reference sequence). The CDR3 loop reads CATSKTGRGRGETQYF. The DNA for the CDR3 is TGTGCCACCAGCAAAACCGGTAGAGGGCGGGGGGAGACCCAGTACTTC.

V usage is TRBV30 and J usage is TRBJ1-5; D uncertain. The CDR3 runs 15 residues. V lost 1 base and J lost 2, with 12 bases in between. CDR1 is GTSNPN, CDR2 SVGIG, per germline (reference sequence). For the CDR3, the DNA is TGTGCCTGGAGTGGGAGGGCGGATCGCAATCAGCCCCAGCATTTT. This codes for CAWSGRADRNQPQHF. The whole variable domain, filled in from reference TRBV30 and TRBJ1-5, reads SQTIHQWPATLVQPVGSPLSLECTVEGTSNPNLYWYRQAAGRGLQLLFYSVGIGQISSEVPQNLSASRPQDRQFILSSKKLLLSDSGFYLCAWSGRADRNQPQHFGDGTRLSIL.

This chain links TRBV12-3 or TRBV12-4 with TRBJ2-3, with D hard to call. Trimming took off 2 bases at V and 2 bases at J, with 5 bases between the two ends. This CDR3 is 13 amino acids long. Written as DNA, the CDR3 is TGTGCCAGCAGTTTATGGTCCACAGATACGCAGTATTTT. Translated: CASSLWSTDTQYF.

This clonotype has just a few counts. The chain joins TRBV7-9 to TRBJ1-6; no reliable D call. Germline CDR1 reads SEHNR; CDR2 reads FQNEAQ (reference sequence). V was shortened by 3 bases and J by 4 bases, with 10 bases between the two germline ends. This CDR3 region has 15 residues. The CDR3 here is CASSFQHQYNSPLHF. The CDR3 region has the DNA TGTGCCAGCAGCTTCCAGCACCAGTATAATTCACCCCTCCACTTT.

A few counts support this clonotype. The rearrangement uses TRBV7-9 and TRBJ2-7; 7 nucleotides align to TRBD2. The CDR3 is made up of 14 amino acids. The V segment lost 5 bases and the J segment 5 bases; nucleotides outside the gene matches: 9. The germline V gene has CDR1 SEHNR and CDR2 FQNEAQ (reference sequence). The chain's CDR3 is CASSPGRPVDEQYF. CDR3 DNA sequence: TGTGCCAGCAGCCCCGGGAGGCCTGTCGACGAGCAGTACTTC.

This clonotype was seen many times. This chain uses TRBV6-6 with TRBJ1-2; TRBD1 aligns across 8 bases. Losses at the gene ends were 1 base for V and 3 bases for J; bases not matched to a gene: 16. Germline loops: CDR1 MNHNY, CDR2 SVGAGI (reference sequence). The CDR3 spans 19 residues. The chain's CDR3 is CASSYFRVRGQTGDYGYTF. CDR3 bases: TGTGCCAGCAGTTACTTCCGGGTCCGTGGGCAGACAGGGGACTATGGCTACACCTTC.

This clonotype was observed at least ten times. The J gene is TRBJ1-2, the V gene TRBV5-1; D call uncertain. The V and J ends lost 0 bases and 5 bases respectively, with 14 bases between them. The CDR3 is 15 amino acids. Germline values: CDR1 SGHRS, CDR2 YFSETQ. The chain's CDR3 is CASSLGQPYGYGYTF. The CDR3 bases are TGCGCCAGCAGCTTGGGCCAACCCTACGGGTATGGCTACACCTTC.